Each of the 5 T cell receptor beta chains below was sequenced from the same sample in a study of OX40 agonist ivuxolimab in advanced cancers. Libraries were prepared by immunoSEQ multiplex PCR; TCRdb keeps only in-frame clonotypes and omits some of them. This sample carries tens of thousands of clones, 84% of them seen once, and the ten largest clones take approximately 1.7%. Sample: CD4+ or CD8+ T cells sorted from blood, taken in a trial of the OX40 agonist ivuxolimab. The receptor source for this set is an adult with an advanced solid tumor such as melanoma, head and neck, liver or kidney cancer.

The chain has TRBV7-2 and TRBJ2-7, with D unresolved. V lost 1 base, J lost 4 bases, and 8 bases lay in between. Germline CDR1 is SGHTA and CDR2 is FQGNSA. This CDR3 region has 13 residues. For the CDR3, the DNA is TGTGCCAGCAGCTTAGGTGTGGTTTACGAGCAGTACTTC. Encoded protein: CASSLGVVYEQYF. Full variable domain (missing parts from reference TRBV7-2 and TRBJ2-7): GAGVSQSPSNKVTEKGKDVELRCDPISGHTALYWYRQSLGQGLEFLIYFQGNSAPDKSGLPSDRFSAERTGGSVSTLTIQRTQQEDSAVYLCASSLGVVYEQYFGPGTRLTVT.

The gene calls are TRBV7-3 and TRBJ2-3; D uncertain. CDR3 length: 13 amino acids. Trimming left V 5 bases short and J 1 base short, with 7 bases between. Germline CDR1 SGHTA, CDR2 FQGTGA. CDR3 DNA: TGTGCCAGCAGCCCCCGGCGCACAGATACGCAGTATTTT. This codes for CASSPRRTDTQYF.

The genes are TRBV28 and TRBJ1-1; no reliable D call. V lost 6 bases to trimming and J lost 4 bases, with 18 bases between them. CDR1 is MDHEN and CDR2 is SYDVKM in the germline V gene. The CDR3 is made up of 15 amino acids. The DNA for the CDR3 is TGTGCCAGCAGATTTGACGGACGCAGGAGCACTGAAGCTTTCTTT. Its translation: CASRFDGRRSTEAFF. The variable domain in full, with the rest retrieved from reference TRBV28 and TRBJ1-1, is DVKVTQSSRYLVKRTGEKVFLECVQDMDHENMFWYRQDPGLGLRLIYFSYDVKMKEKGDIPEGYSVSREKKERFSLILESASTNQTSMYLCASRFDGRRSTEAFFGQGTRLTVV.

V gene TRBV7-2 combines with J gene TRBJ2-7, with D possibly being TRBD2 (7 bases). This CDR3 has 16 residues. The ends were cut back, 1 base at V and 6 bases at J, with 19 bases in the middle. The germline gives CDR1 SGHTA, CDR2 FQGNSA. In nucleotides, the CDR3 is TGTGCCAGCAGCTTAGGTCCGGTCGGGGGGCGTTCCGAGCAGTACTTC. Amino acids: CASSLGPVGGRSEQYF.

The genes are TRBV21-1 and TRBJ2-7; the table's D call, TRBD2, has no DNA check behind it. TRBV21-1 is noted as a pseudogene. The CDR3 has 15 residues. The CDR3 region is CASSSKGEDAYEQYF. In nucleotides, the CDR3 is TGTGCCAGCAGCAGCAAAGGGGAGGACGCCTACGAGCAGTACTTC.